A selection of T cell receptor beta chains follows, all from one sample in a study of shared clonotypes between healthy human individuals. Libraries were prepared by immunoSEQ multiplex PCR; TCRdb keeps only in-frame clonotypes and omits some of them. The data hold about 1,500,000 clones, with around 95% observed a single time. The source material was naive CD4+ T cells sorted from blood. The receptor source for this set is a man aged 25-45 years in good health. Each CDR3 is given without its conserved first and last residue.

v_gene: TRBV9; len: 14; j_gene: TRBJ2-5; CDR3aa: ASSVATTGLQETQY
v_gene: TRBV5-1; len: 12; j_gene: TRBJ2-7; CDR3aa: ASSLEPTNYEQY
v_gene: TRBV2; len: 11; j_gene: TRBJ2-7; CDR3aa: ASSSSGAYEQY
v_gene: TRBV4-2; len: 12; j_gene: TRBJ2-1; CDR3aa: ASSREAGGNEQF
v_gene: TRBV28; len: 10; j_gene: TRBJ2-1; CDR3aa: ASTESPGEQF
v_gene: TRBV5-4; len: 12; j_gene: TRBJ1-1; CDR3aa: ASSLVVGNTEAF
v_gene: TRBV28; len: 14; j_gene: TRBJ1-5; CDR3aa: ASSLLMRTRDQPQH
v_gene: TRBV19; len: 13; j_gene: TRBJ1-3; CDR3aa: ASTLRLASGNTIY
v_gene: TRBV5-1; len: 11; j_gene: TRBJ1-2; CDR3aa: ASSSTGNYGYT
v_gene: TRBV6-5; len: 11; j_gene: TRBJ1-5; CDR3aa: ASRDRSNQPQH
v_gene: TRBV5-4; len: 12; j_gene: TRBJ2-7; CDR3aa: ASSSSGRAYEQY
v_gene: TRBV2; len: 13; j_gene: TRBJ1-4; CDR3aa: ASLGQGTTNEKLF
v_gene: TRBV5-8; len: 12; j_gene: TRBJ2-7; CDR3aa: ASSLGRGPYEQY
v_gene: TRBV2; len: 14; j_gene: TRBJ2-7; CDR3aa: ASSESYPGGLPEQY
v_gene: TRBV5-1; len: 13; j_gene: TRBJ2-2; CDR3aa: ASSSWDGNTGELF
v_gene: TRBV2; len: 15; j_gene: TRBJ2-3; CDR3aa: ASSEALLAGVTDTQY
v_gene: TRBV6-6; len: 11; j_gene: TRBJ1-1; CDR3aa: ASRGRGNTEAF
v_gene: TRBV13; len: 11; j_gene: TRBJ2-7; CDR3aa: ASSYRRTYEQY
v_gene: TRBV2; len: 13; j_gene: TRBJ1-5; CDR3aa: ASSGGQGARQPQH
v_gene: TRBV2; len: 17; j_gene: TRBJ2-3; CDR3aa: ASSEVGAGGPFYSDTQY